Below are 29 T cell receptor delta chains sequenced from a single sample in a study of γδ T cells in repeated Plasmodium falciparum infection. TCRdb re-called clones from the multiplex PCR reads via CATT. Counted here are 50,000 to 55,000 delta-chain clones, around 2% occurring once; the ten biggest clones make up about 24%. Vgamma9/Vdelta2+ and Vdelta2-negative gammadelta T cells were flow-sorted from PBMC for bulk sequencing. Sequenced: gamma-delta T cells from blood. Source of these receptors: a pool of human donors (malaria-infected and uninfected, not separated).

Ten or more counts support this clone. With a far larger clone one base away, a read error is the likely cause. The sample holds other DNA sequences that translate to the same CDR3. V and J are TRDV1 and TRDJ1; perhaps TRDD2 as D (7 bases). TCRdb is silent on the J gene; assignment here came from matching the DNA to germline. The CDR3 is made up of 21 amino acids. Germline CDR1 reads TSWWSYY; CDR2 reads QGS. CDR3 in DNA: TGTGCTCTTGGGCGTCTCCTTCCTTTATTGGGGATCCCCATGTACACCGACAAACTCATCTTT. Encoded protein: CALGRLLPLLGIPMYTDKLIF.

As concerns this clone: This DNA translates differently at residue 10 from the TCRdb protein, which is that of a much larger clone; a read error is likely, and the protein shown is the DNA's own translation. The CDR3 DNA is TGTGCCTGTGACTCACTGGGGACTACCTATAAACTCATCTTT. Encoded protein: CACDSLGTTYKLIF. The genes are TRDV2 and TRDJ1; 7 nucleotides agree with TRDD3. The J gene comes from matching the DNA to germline here; TCRdb lacks it. The CDR3 runs 14 residues. The germline CDR1 and CDR2 sequences are GEAIGNYY and EKD. V shed 3 bases, J shed 6 bases, and the junction held 9 bases outside the gene matches.

There are many counts of this clone. A far larger clone differs by one base, so this is likely a read error. This sample includes further DNA sequences coding for the same CDR3. Called V gene: TRDV2; the J gene was not called; the table's D call TRDD3 went unverified against the DNA. Germline CDR1 and CDR2: GEAIGNYY and EKD. The CDR3 contains 18 residues. The CDR3 nucleotides read TGTGCCTGTGACACCGTGGGAGTGCTGGGGGATGGGACCGATAAACTTATCTTT. This codes for CACDTVGVLGDGTDKLIF.

This clone was seen at least ten times. TCRdb assigns this DNA the protein of a much larger clone, which departs from its translation at residue 7; this likely reflects a read error, and the protein shown comes from translating the DNA. The chain combines TRDV1 with TRDJ1; 9 positions agree with TRDD3. No J gene is reported in TCRdb; it was inferred here by comparing the DNA with germline. This CDR3 has 25 residues. Germline assignment: CDR1 TSWWSYY and CDR2 QGS. Trimming at V came to 5 bases and at J to 0 bases, leaving 34 bases not matched to a gene. The CDR3 region has the DNA TGTGCTCTTGGGCGTCGTGGGCCTTTCCTAATGTTGGTTACTGGGGGACCGCTGTACACCGATAAACTCATCTTT. As protein: CALGRRGPFLMLVTGGPLYTDKLIF.

Many counts were recorded for this clone. The chain combines TRDV1 with TRDJ1; 8 bases are a match to TRDD2. The J gene, absent from TCRdb, was called here by matching the DNA to germline. The germline V gene encodes CDR1 TSWWSYY and CDR2 QGS. The CDR3 is 23 amino acids. V was pared by 0 bases and J by 0 bases, with 24 bases of the junction left unmatched. The CDR3 is CALGELKIFLLTPGIMYTDKLIF. The CDR3, as DNA: TGTGCTCTTGGGGAACTCAAAATCTTCCTACTGACCCCGGGGATCATGTACACCGATAAACTCATCTTT.

The table lists this clone with many counts. TCRdb pairs this DNA with a much larger clone's protein that differs at residue 9, likely a read error; the protein shown was translated from the DNA. DNA for the CDR3: TGTGCCTTTGATTACTGGGGGCCAACGTACACCGATAAACTCATCTTT. Residues: CAFDYWGPTYTDKLIF. The genes are TRDV3 and TRDJ1; 8 nucleotides align to TRDD3. This CDR3 comprises 16 residues. Germline assignment: CDR1 TVYSNPD and CDR2 GDNSRS (reference sequence). Trimming at V came to 2 bases and at J to 0 bases, leaving 11 bases not matched to a gene.

In regard to this clone: The translation of this DNA and the TCRdb protein of a much larger clone differ at residue 11, probably owing to a read error; the protein shown here is translated from the DNA. Other nucleotide sequences in the sample specify the same CDR3. This sequence joins TRDV2 and TRDJ1, with a weak D call TRDD3 (5 bases). Matching the DNA to germline supplied the J gene, which TCRdb does not give. There are 15 residues in the CDR3. Between the trimmed V and J ends, which lost 0 bases and 8 bases, there was a span of 18 bases. The germline gives CDR1 GEAIGNYY, CDR2 EKD. CDR3 in amino acids: CACDTVVTRGEKLIF. In nucleotides, the CDR3 is TGTGCCTGTGACACCGTGGTAACCAGGGGAGAAAAACTCATCTTT.

This clone was seen a few times. One base separates it from a far larger clone, so it is likely a read error. The same CDR3 is also encoded by other DNA sequences in this sample. V gene TRDV2 combines with J gene TRDJ1; 10 bases agree with TRDD3. TCRdb does not report a J gene; here it was assigned by matching the DNA to germline references. The CDR3 spans 21 residues. Trimming removed 1 base from V and 0 bases from J; junction bases left unmatched: 19. The germline V gene has CDR1 GEAIGNYY and CDR2 EKD. The CDR3 loop is CACDTLVPTIVLGDHTDKLIF. CDR3 DNA sequence: TGTGCCTGTGACACTCTTGTTCCTACTATCGTACTGGGGGATCACACCGATAAACTCATCTTT.

The chain uses TRDV1 and TRDJ1; 10 positions match TRDD3. In the absence of a J gene in TCRdb, the DNA was matched to germline to assign it here. With V trimmed by 4 bases and J by 3 bases, 23 bases remained unmatched. Germline CDR1 reads TSWWSYY; CDR2 reads QGS. The CDR3 extends over 21 amino acids. CDR3 protein: CALGAPIHRVPYWGISDKLIF. Here the CDR3 DNA reads TGTGCTCTTGGGGCTCCTATCCACCGAGTCCCGTACTGGGGGATCTCCGATAAACTCATCTTT.

This clone was observed many times. The TCRdb protein, from a much larger clone, departs from this DNA's translation at residue 5, likely by read error; the protein shown derives from the DNA. The chain couples TRDV2 to TRDJ1; the D gene is possibly TRDD3 (6 bases). The CDR3 spans 16 residues. V was shortened by 3 bases and J by 1 base, with 17 bases between the two germline ends. Per the germline V gene, CDR1 is GEAIGNYY and CDR2 is EKD. In DNA, the CDR3 is TGTGCCTGTGACGCGGGGATTTATAGGATCACCGATAAACTCATCTTT. Protein sequence: CACDAGIYRITDKLIF.

This clone was seen repeatedly, ten times or more. The protein given by TCRdb reflects a much larger clone and differs at residue 21 from this DNA's translation, likely from a read error; the protein shown is the DNA's translation. The J segment was not called; the V segment is TRDV1; whether TRDD3, the table's D call, matches the DNA was not checked. Germline loops: CDR1 TSWWSYY, CDR2 QGS. The CDR3 consists of 22 residues. The CDR3 DNA reads TGTGCTCTTGGGGAACCCCCGGGATTCATACTGGGGGATACGGTTCGTACCGATAAACTCACCTTT. Protein: CALGEPPGFILGDTVRTDKLTF.

This clone was seen a handful of times. One base separates it from a far larger clone, so it is likely a read error. Different DNA sequences within this sample yield the same CDR3. The rearrangement joins TRDV1 to TRDJ1; 12 bases are shared with TRDD3. This CDR3 has 24 amino acids. Germline CDR1 reads TSWWSYY; CDR2 reads QGS. The CDR3 coding sequence is TGTGCTCTTGGGGCCCCGAAACTCTTCCTACGCGCTAGGTCTGGGGGATACGGACCCGACAAACTCATCTTT. Residues: CALGAPKLFLRARSGGYGPDKLIF.

About this clone: The mismatch at residue 6 between this DNA's translation and the TCRdb protein of a much larger clone likely reflects a read error; the protein shown is translated from the DNA. The rearrangement joins TRDV1 to TRDJ1; 11 bases line up with TRDD3. The J gene comes from matching the DNA to germline here; TCRdb lacks it. The trim removed 5 bases at V and 0 bases at J, leaving 29 bases unmatched. CDR1 TSWWSYY and CDR2 QGS come from the germline V gene. The CDR3 is 24 residues long. In nucleotides, the CDR3 is TGTGCTCTTGGGCACTGCATACCCGTTTTCGACTGGGGGATAGTGGACCTGTACACCGATAAACTCATCTTT. Protein sequence: CALGHCIPVFDWGIVDLYTDKLIF.

This clone was counted many times. The protein given by TCRdb reflects a much larger clone and differs at residue 17 from this DNA's translation, likely from a read error; the protein shown is the DNA's translation. The chain carries TRDV1 and TRDJ1, with 12 bases matching TRDD3. TCRdb is silent on the J gene; assignment here came from matching the DNA to germline. CDR3 length: 20 residues. CDR1 and CDR2 from the germline V gene are TSWWSYY and QGS. The CDR3 protein is CALGRGKTPWTGGYRDRLIF. CDR3 nucleotides: TGTGCTCTTGGGAGAGGGAAGACCCCCTGGACTGGGGGATACCGAGATAGACTCATCTTT.

This clone has a handful of counts. A single base is all that separates this from a far larger clone, so a read error is likely. The sample carries other DNA sequences with the same CDR3. V gene TRDV3 combines with J gene TRDJ1, with D perhaps TRDD2 (5 bases). Matching the DNA to germline supplied the J gene, which TCRdb does not give. Trimming cost V 1 base and J 0 bases, with 30 bases left between them. The CDR3 extends over 20 amino acids. Germline CDR1 reads TVYSNPD; CDR2 reads GDNSRS (reference sequence). This chain's CDR3 is CAFKRPSYHRVTYYTDKLIF. CDR3 DNA: TGTGCCTTTAAGAGGCCCTCCTATCATCGTGTGACATACTACACCGATAAACTCATCTTT.

This clone was observed many times. This chain joins TRDV1 and TRDJ2, with 8 positions matching TRDD2. The V gene's germline CDR1 is TSWWSYY and CDR2 QGS. The junction had 24 bases not matched to a gene; V was cut back by 3 bases and J by 0 bases. CDR3 size: 23 residues. CDR3 loop: CALGDLTIFLPWGHIALTAQLFF. The CDR3, as DNA: TGTGCTCTTGGGGATCTAACGATCTTCCTACCGTGGGGGCATATAGCTTTGACAGCACAACTCTTCTTT.

Details on this clone: The protein recorded in TCRdb matches a much larger clone and deviates from this DNA's translation at residue 17, suggesting a read error; the protein here is obtained by translating the DNA. The chain joins TRDV1 to TRDJ1; 13 bases are shared with TRDD3. The CDR3 contains 20 residues. With V trimmed by 4 bases and J by 11 bases, 25 bases remained unmatched. CDR1 and CDR2 from the germline V gene are TSWWSYY and QGS. CDR3 bases: TGTGCTCTTGGGGCCTCCTACTCCCTTACTGGGGGATACGCTAGGACAGGGCTCATCTTT. Protein sequence: CALGASYSLTGGYARTGLIF.

This clone was seen more than once but under ten times. The protein held in TCRdb is that of a much larger clone and does not match this DNA's translation at residue 22, likely because of a read error; the protein shown is translated from the DNA. The J gene went uncalled, whereas the V gene is TRDV1; the table's D call of TRDD3 was not tested on the DNA. Germline assignment: CDR1 TSWWSYY and CDR2 QGS. The CDR3 covers 24 residues. The CDR3 reads CALGEKRVGAFLFWGILCTDKPIF. DNA of the CDR3: TGTGCTCTTGGGGAAAAGAGGGTTGGGGCCTTCCTGTTTTGGGGGATACTATGCACCGATAAACCCATCTTT.

Concerning this clone: It is likely a read error: a sequence one base away is far more abundant. This sample also contains other DNA sequences that code for the same CDR3. The CDR3 here is CAVLALRWGSPTYTDKLIF. In nucleotides, the CDR3 is TGTGCTGTGCTTGCCTTACGATGGGGATCGCCGACCTACACCGATAAGCTCATCTTT. The V gene call is TRAV36/DV7, and the J gene call is absent; the table calls TRDD3, which could not be checked here. Germline V gene data show CDR1 as VTNFRS and CDR2 as LTSSGIE (reference sequence). This CDR3 contains 19 residues.

Of note for this clone: Given a far larger clone just one base away, this is likely a sequencing read error. This CDR3 is also generated by other DNA sequences in the sample. The V and J genes are TRAV29/DV5 and TRDJ1; D call uncertain. V was trimmed by 2 bases and J by 0 bases, leaving 11 bases between them. The CDR3 runs to 14 residues. The germline V gene encodes CDR1 NSMFDY and CDR2 ISSIKDK. CDR3: CAASASMYTDKLIF. DNA of the CDR3: TGTGCAGCAAGTGCGAGTATGTACACCGATAAACTCATCTTT.

In DNA, the CDR3 is TGTGCCTGTGACACGGTTACTGGGGGATACACCGATAAACTCATCTTT. It encodes CACDTVTGGYTDKLIF. The V gene is TRDV2, the J gene TRDJ1, with 10 bases lining up with TRDD3. No J gene is reported in TCRdb; it was inferred here by comparing the DNA with germline. Germline lookup yields CDR1 GEAIGNYY and CDR2 EKD. The CDR3 loop spans 16 amino acids. J lost 0 bases, V lost 1 base, and 4 bases had no gene match.

Regarding this clone: A far bigger clonotype differs at one base, so this is likely a read error. This specimen includes other DNA sequences encoding the same CDR3. J gene calling gave no result, while the V gene is TRDV3; TRDD2 reflects the table's D call only, with no check against the DNA. Germline CDR1 reads TVYSNPD; CDR2 reads GDNSRS (reference sequence). The length of the CDR3 is 18 residues. The CDR3 spells CAAGPSHGSPFLTDKLIF. CDR3 coding DNA: TGTGCCGCTGGGCCTTCCCACGGGTCCCCCTTCCTCACCGATAAACTTATCTTT.

Regarding this clone: The translation of this DNA and the TCRdb protein of a much larger clone differ at residue 15, probably owing to a read error; the protein shown here is translated from the DNA. The chain has TRDV1 and TRDJ1; possibly TRDD3 for D (7 bases). The J gene comes from matching the DNA to germline here; TCRdb lacks it. The CDR3 loop spans 23 amino acids. V shed 5 bases and J shed 0 bases, with 37 bases lying between them. Per germline, CDR1 TSWWSYY and CDR2 QGS. CDR3 nucleotide sequence: TGTGCTCTTGGGTCTCCGTATAGTTCAGCCTTCCATAGGGGGATGCGCTACACCGATAAACTCATCTTT. Protein product: CALGSPYSSAFHRGMRYTDKLIF.

As for this clone: The mismatch at residue 6 between this DNA's translation and the TCRdb protein of a much larger clone likely reflects a read error; the protein shown is translated from the DNA. The chain joins TRDV3 to TRDJ1; 8 positions match TRDD3. TCRdb carries no J gene annotation; the J gene was assigned here by matching the DNA with germline. The V gene end was trimmed by 0 bases and the J gene end by 0 bases; junction bases not matched to a gene: 15. The CDR3 has 18 residues. Germline V CDR1 and CDR2: TVYSNPD, GDNSRS (reference sequence). As DNA, the CDR3 is TGTGCCTTTAGTTCCCACAGTACTGGGGGGCCGTACACCGATAAACTCATCTTT. Amino acids: CAFSSHSTGGPYTDKLIF.

On this clone itself: The protein TCRdb lists belongs to a much larger clone and differs from this DNA's translation at residue 6, which points to a read error; the protein shown is made from the DNA. The V and J genes are TRDV2 and TRDJ3, with TRDD3 matching over 9 bases. No J gene is reported in TCRdb; it was inferred here by comparing the DNA with germline. The CDR3 spans 21 residues. Trimming at V came to 1 base and at J to 0 bases, leaving 12 bases not matched to a gene. CDR1 and CDR2 from the germline V gene are GEAIGNYY and EKD. The CDR3 coding sequence is TGTGCCTGTGACACGGTGAGTACTGGGGGACTAAGCTCCTGGGACACCCGACAGATGTTTTTC. It specifies CACDTVSTGGLSSWDTRQMFF.

This clone was picked up many times. The rearrangement joins TRDV1 to TRDJ1; 12 bases map to TRDD3. TCRdb records no J gene; here it was assigned by comparing the DNA to germline. The CDR3 runs 20 residues. The V gene's germline CDR1 is TSWWSYY and CDR2 QGS. V gave up 1 base and J gave up 7 bases; unmatched junction bases: 19. In DNA form, the CDR3 reads TGTGCTCTTGGGGAACGGGTCCTCTACTGGGGGATACCGAGCTGGGGTAAACTCATCTTT. The encoded protein is CALGERVLYWGIPSWGKLIF.

Points on this clone: The protein TCRdb gives is from a much larger clone and does not agree with this DNA's translation at residue 13, likely a read error; the protein shown here comes from the DNA. CDR3 sequence reads: CACDIITGGYGQASQDTDKLIF. The CDR3 bases are TGTGCCTGTGACATTATAACTGGGGGATACGGACAAGCCTCACAAGACACCGATAAACTCATCTTT. V usage is TRDV2 and J usage is TRDJ1; TRDD3 matches 13 bases. TCRdb does not report a J gene; here it was assigned by matching the DNA to germline references. The CDR3 loop spans 22 amino acids. Germline-derived CDR1 and CDR2 are GEAIGNYY and EKD. With 2 bases clipped from V and 0 bases from J, the junction kept 20 bases outside the gene matches.

This clone was recorded at least ten times. A far bigger clonotype differs at one base, so this is likely a read error. CDR3 amino acids: CACDTRPRMLGDRYTDKLIF. Here the CDR3 DNA reads TGTGCCTGTGACACGCGTCCCCGAATGCTGGGGGATAGGTACACCGATAAACTCATCTTT. The V gene is TRDV2, the J gene TRDJ1, with 10 bases lining up with TRDD3. CDR3 length equals 20 residues. Germline V gives CDR1 GEAIGNYY, CDR2 EKD. Trimming took 1 base from V and 0 from J; bases not matched to a gene: 16.

As concerns this clone: This sequence is one base from a far larger clone and is likely a read error. Other nucleotide sequences in the sample specify the same CDR3. The rearrangement links TRDV1 to TRDJ1; TRDD3 matches at 7 bases. The J gene, missing from TCRdb, was assigned here through DNA to germline matching. V trimming: 4 bases; J trimming: 3 bases; junction bases outside the gene matches: 26. CDR1 is TSWWSYY, CDR2 QGS, per germline. This CDR3 has 21 residues. DNA of the CDR3: TGTGCTCTTGGGGTCCCACGGGCCTTCTTTTATTACTGGGGAATACCCGATAAACTCATCTTT. This gives the protein CALGVPRAFFYYWGIPDKLIF.